The rows below give T cell receptor beta chains drawn from one sample of a study of tumor and adjacent non-tumor tissue in lung cancer. Each CDR3 protein gets one entry after TCRdb re-called the multiplex PCR reads with MiXCR. The profile shows about 110,000 distinct CDR3 sequences, about 75% of them singletons. The sequencing sample was made of lung tumor tissue. The receptors come from an older woman with non-small cell lung cancer. Both conserved end residues are part of each CDR3. D genes are given only for firm matches. Clone size is stated in some rows and not others, as once, few, many or a class when expanded.

j_call d_call clone_size v_call cdr3_nt cdr3_aa
TRBJ2-5 . many TRBV12-3/TRBV12-4 TGTGCCAGCAGTTTTAATTCTCTCGGGGCTGGGGAGACCCAGTACTTC CASSFNSLGAGETQYF
TRBJ1-1 TRBD1 . TRBV28 TGTACCAACAGTTTATCGGGAGCAGGGGGTAGCACTGAAGCTTTCTTT CTNSLSGAGGSTEAFF
TRBJ2-1 TRBD2 . TRBV6-1 TGTGCCAGCCGATCGAGCGGGAGCCTTACCTACAGTGAGCTGTTCTTC CASRSSGSLTYSELFF
TRBJ2-3 . . TRBV11-2 TGTGCCAGCAGCTTAAAGCGCGGTGGCGATCAGCCCCAGTATTTT CASSLKRGGDQPQYF
TRBJ1-4 . many TRBV6-5 TGTGCCAGCAGTTCCCCCGCTGCGGGGGAAAAACTGTTTTTT CASSSPAAGEKLFF
TRBJ2-1 . many TRBV6-6 TGTGCCAGCACCGACCGGGGGATACCGTACAATGAGCAGTTCTTC CASTDRGIPYNEQFF
TRBJ2-7 TRBD2 . TRBV9 TGTGCCAGCAGCCCCCGGGACTACTACTACGAGCAGTACTTC CASSPRDYYYEQYF
TRBJ1-2 . . TRBV6-5 TGTGCTAGCAGTTACGGGGGACGTAATTATGGCTACTCCTTC CASSYGGRNYGYSF
TRBJ2-3 . . TRBV5-5 TGTGCTAGCAGCCCACAGAGAGATACGCAGTATTTT CASSPQRDTQYF
TRBJ1-2 TRBD1 . TRBV4-3 TGCGCCAGCAGCGGTGAACAGGGGAGTCATAACTATGGCTACACCTTC CASSGEQGSHNYGYTF
TRBJ2-5 . . TRBV20-1 TGCAGTGCTAGCGGGGCGGTGGACATAGAGACCCGGTACTTC CSASGAVDIETRYF